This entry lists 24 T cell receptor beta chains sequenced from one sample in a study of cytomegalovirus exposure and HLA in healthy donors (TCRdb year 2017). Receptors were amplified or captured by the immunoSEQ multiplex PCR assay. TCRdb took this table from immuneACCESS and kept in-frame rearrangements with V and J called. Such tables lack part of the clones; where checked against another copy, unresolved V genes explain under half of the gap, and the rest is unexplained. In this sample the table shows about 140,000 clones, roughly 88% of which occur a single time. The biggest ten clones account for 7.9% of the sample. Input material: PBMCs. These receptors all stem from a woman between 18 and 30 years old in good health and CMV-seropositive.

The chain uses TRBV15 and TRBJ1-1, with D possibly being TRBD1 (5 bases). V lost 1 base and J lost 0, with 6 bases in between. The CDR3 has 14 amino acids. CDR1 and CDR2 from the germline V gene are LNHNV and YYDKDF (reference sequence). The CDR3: CATSRARVNTEAFF. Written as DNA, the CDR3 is TGTGCCACCAGCAGAGCCAGGGTGAACACTGAAGCTTTCTTT.

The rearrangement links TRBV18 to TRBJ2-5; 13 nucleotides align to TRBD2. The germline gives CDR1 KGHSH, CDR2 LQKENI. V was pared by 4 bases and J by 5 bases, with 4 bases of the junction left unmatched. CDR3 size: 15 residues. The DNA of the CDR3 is TGTGCCAGCTCACGCGGACTAGCGGGGGTGGAGACCCAGTACTTC. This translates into CASSRGLAGVETQYF.

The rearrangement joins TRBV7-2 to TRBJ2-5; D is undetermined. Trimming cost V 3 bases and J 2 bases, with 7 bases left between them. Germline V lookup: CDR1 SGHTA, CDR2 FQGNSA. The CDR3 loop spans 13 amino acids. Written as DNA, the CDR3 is TGTGCCAGCAGCTTTACAGAACAAGAGACCCAGTACTTC. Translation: CASSFTEQETQYF.

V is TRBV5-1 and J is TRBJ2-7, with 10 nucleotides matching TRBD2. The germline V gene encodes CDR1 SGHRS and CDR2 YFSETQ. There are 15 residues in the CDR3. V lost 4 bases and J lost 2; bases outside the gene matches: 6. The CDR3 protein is CASSQGTSVTYEQYF. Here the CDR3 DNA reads TGCGCCAGCAGCCAAGGGACTAGCGTGACCTACGAGCAGTACTTC.

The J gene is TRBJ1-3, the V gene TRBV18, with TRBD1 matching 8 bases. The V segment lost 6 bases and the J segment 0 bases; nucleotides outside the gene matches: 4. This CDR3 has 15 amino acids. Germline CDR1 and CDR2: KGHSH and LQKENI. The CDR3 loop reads CASSRQGHSGNTIYF. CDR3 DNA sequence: TGTGCCAGCTCTCGACAGGGGCACTCTGGAAACACCATATATTTT.

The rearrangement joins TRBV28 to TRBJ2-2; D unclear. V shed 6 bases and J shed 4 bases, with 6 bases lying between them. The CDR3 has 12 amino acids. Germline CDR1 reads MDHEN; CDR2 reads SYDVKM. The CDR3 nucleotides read TGTGCCAGCAGCCTCCTCACCGGGGAGCTGTTTTTT. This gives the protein CASSLLTGELFF. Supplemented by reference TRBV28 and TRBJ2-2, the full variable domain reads DVKVTQSSRYLVKRTGEKVFLECVQDMDHENMFWYRQDPGLGLRLIYFSYDVKMKEKGDIPEGYSVSREKKERFSLILESASTNQTSMYLCASSLLTGELFFGEGSRLTVL.

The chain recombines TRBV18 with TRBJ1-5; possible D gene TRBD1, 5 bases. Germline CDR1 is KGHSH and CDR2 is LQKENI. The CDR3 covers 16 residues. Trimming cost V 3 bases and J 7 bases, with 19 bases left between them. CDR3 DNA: TGTGCCAGCTCACCGACGGCCGGGGGAGTTCGCCAGCCCCAGCATTTT. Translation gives CASSPTAGGVRQPQHF.

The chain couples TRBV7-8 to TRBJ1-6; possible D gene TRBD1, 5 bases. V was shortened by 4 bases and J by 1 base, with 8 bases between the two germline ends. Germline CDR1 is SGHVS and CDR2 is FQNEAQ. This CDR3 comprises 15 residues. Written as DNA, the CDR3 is TGTGCCAGCAGCTCAGGGTGGTCCTATAATTCACCCCTCCACTTT. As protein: CASSSGWSYNSPLHF.

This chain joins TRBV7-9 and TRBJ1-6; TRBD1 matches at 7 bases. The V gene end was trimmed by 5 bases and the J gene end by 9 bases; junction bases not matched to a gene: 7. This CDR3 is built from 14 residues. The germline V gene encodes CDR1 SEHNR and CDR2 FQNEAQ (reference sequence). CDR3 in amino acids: CASSVGQESSPLHF. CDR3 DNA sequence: TGTGCCAGCAGCGTTGGACAGGAGAGTTCACCCCTCCACTTT.

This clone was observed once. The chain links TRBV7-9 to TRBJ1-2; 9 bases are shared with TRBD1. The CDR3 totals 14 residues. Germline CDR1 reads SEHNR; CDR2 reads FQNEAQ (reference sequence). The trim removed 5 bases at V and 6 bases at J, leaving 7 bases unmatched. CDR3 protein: CASSLGQGWDGYTF. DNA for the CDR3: TGTGCCAGCAGCCTAGGACAGGGGTGGGATGGCTACACCTTC.

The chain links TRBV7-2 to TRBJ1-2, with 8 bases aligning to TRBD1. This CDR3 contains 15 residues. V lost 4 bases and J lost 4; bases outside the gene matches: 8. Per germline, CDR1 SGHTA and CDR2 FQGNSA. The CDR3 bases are TGTGCCAGCAGCTCCCGGACAGGGATAGGCTATGGCTACACCTTC. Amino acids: CASSSRTGIGYGYTF.

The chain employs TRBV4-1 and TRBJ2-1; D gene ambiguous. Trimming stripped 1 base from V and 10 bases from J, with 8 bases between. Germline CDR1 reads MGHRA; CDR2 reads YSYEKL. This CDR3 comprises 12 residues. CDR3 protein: CASSQGAGEQFF. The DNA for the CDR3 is TGCGCCAGCAGCCAAGGTGCCGGGGAGCAGTTCTTC.

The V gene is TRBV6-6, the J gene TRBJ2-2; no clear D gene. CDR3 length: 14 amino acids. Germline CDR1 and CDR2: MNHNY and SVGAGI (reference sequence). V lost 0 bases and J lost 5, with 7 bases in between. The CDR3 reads CASSYSRPTGELFF. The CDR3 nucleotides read TGTGCCAGCAGTTACTCGAGGCCGACCGGGGAGCTGTTTTTT.

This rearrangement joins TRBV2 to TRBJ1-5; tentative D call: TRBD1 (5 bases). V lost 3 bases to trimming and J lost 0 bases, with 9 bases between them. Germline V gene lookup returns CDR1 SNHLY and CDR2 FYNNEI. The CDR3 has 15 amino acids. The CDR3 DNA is TGTGCCAGCAGTGAGACAGCATATAGCAATCAGCCCCAGCATTTT. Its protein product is CASSETAYSNQPQHF.

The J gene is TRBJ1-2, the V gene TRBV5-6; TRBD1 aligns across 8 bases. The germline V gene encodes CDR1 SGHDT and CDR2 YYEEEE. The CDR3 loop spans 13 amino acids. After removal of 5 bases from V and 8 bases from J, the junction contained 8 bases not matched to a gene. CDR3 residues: CASRWTGRVGYTF. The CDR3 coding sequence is TGTGCCAGCAGATGGACAGGGCGGGTGGGCTACACCTTC.

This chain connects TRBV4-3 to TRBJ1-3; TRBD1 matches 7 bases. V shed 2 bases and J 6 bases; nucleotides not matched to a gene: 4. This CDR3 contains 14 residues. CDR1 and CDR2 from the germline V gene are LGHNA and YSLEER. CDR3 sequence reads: CASSQTTGTNTIYF. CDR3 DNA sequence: TGCGCCAGCAGCCAAACGACAGGGACAAACACCATATATTTT.

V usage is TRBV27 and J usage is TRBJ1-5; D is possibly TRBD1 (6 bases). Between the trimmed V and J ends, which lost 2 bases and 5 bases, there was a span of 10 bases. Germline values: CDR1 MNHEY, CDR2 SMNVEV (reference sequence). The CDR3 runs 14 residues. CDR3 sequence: CASSLGGSYQPQHF. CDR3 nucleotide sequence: TGTGCCAGCAGTTTAGGGGGCAGTTATCAGCCCCAGCATTTT.

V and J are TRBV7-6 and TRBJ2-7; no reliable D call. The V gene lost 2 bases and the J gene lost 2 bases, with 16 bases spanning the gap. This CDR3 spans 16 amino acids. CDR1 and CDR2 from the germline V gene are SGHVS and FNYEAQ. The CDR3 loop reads CASSLSLRQAAYEQYF. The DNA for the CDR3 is TGTGCCAGCAGCTTAAGCCTACGCCAAGCCGCCTACGAGCAGTACTTC.

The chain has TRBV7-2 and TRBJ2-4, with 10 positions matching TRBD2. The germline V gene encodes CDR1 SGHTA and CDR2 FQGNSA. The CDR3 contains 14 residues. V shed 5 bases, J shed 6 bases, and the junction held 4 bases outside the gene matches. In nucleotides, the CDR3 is TGTGCCAGCAGCGAACGACTAGCGGGAAACATTCAGTACTTC. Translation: CASSERLAGNIQYF.

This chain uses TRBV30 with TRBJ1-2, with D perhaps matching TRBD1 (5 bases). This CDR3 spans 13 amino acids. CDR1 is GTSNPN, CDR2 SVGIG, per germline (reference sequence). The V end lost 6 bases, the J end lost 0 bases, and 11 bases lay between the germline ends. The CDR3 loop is CACFRATNYGYTF. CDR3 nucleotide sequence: TGTGCCTGCTTCAGGGCTACTAACTATGGCTACACCTTC.

CDR3 nucleotides: TGCGCCAGCAGTCAAATGACAGGGGGTGGTGAGACCCAGTACTTC. It yields the protein CASSQMTGGGETQYF. The chain is built from TRBV4-3 and TRBJ2-5; TRBD1 matches 9 bases. CDR1 is LGHNA and CDR2 is YSLEER in the germline V gene. With 6 bases clipped from V and 5 bases from J, the junction kept 10 bases outside the gene matches. The length of the CDR3 is 15 residues.

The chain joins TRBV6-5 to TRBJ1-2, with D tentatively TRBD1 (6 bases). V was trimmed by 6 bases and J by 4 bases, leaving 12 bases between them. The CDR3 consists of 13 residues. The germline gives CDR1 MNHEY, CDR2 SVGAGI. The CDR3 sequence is CASSQQGFYGYTF. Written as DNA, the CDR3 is TGTGCCAGCAGCCAACAGGGTTTCTATGGCTACACCTTC.

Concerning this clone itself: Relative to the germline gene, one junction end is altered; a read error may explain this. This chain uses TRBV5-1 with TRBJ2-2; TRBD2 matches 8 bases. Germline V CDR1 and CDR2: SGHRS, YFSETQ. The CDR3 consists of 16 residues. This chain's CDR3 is CASRLGTRAFTGELFF. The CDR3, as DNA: TGCGCCAGCAGATTGGGGACTAGGGCGTTCACCGGGGAGCTGTTTTTT.

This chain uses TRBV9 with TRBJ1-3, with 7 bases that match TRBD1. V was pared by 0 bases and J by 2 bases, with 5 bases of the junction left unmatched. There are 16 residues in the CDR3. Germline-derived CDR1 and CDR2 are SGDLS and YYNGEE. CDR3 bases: TGTGCCAGCAGCGTAGGGGGGACAGCAACTGGAAACACCATATATTTT. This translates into CASSVGGTATGNTIYF.